The rows below give T cell receptor beta chains drawn from one sample of a study of shared clonotypes between healthy human individuals. Method: immunoSEQ multiplex PCR; TCRdb's copy keeps in-frame clones and lacks some. Of approximately 940,000 clones listed, about 80% are singletons. Sequenced material: memory CD4+ T cells sorted from blood. Receptor source: a man younger than 35 in good health. Each CDR3 is given with its conserved first and last residue. The order of the fields is clone size, V gene, J gene, CDR3 length, D gene, CDR3 protein, CDR3 DNA. A D gene is named only where the DNA matches it firmly. Clone size is stated in some rows and not others, as once, few, many or a class when expanded.

>once|TRBV5-8|TRBJ1-3|13|NA
CASSRDLINTIYF
TGTGCCAGCAGCCGGGACTTGATAAACACCATATATTTT
>NA|TRBV2|TRBJ1-1|14|NA
CASTKGTVNTEAFF
TGTGCCAGCACCAAAGGGACCGTGAACACTGAAGCTTTCTTT
>NA|TRBV27|TRBJ1-2|15|TRBD1
CASSYSGGYNYGYTF
TGTGCCAGCAGTTACTCAGGGGGGTACAACTATGGCTACACCTTC
>NA|TRBV10-1|TRBJ2-3|16|NA
CASSESVAQKGDTQYF
TGCGCCAGCAGTGAGTCGGTAGCCCAGAAGGGGGATACGCAGTATTTT
>NA|TRBV5-6|TRBJ2-5|17|TRBD2
CASSLLAGGATQETQYF
TGTGCCAGCAGCTTACTAGCGGGAGGGGCTACCCAAGAGACCCAGTACTTC
>NA|TRBV5-1|TRBJ2-3|15|NA
CASSLALSSTDTQYF
TGCGCCAGCAGCTTGGCCCTTTCCTCCACAGATACGCAGTATTTT
>NA|TRBV6-5|TRBJ2-6|13|NA
CASRVGGANVLTF
TGTGCCAGCAGAGTGGGGGGGGCCAACGTCCTGACTTTC
>NA|TRBV27|TRBJ2-7|14|NA
CASSSLRASSEQYF
TGTGCCAGCAGTTCCCTCCGGGCCTCTAGCGAGCAGTACTTC
>NA|TRBV6-5|TRBJ1-5|15|NA
CASSYSGTDPQTQHF
TGTGCCAGCAGCTACTCCGGGACGGACCCCCAGACCCAGCATTTT
>NA|TRBV30|TRBJ1-5|13|TRBD1
CAWSTGGNQPQHF
TGTGCCTGGAGCACAGGGGGGAATCAGCCCCAGCATTTT
>NA|TRBV10-3|TRBJ2-4|17|NA
CAISPGTATRGKNIQYF
TGTGCCATCAGTCCCGGGACGGCAACGAGGGGCAAAAACATTCAGTACTTC
>NA|TRBV6-1|TRBJ2-5|14|TRBD1
CASTLGGYQETQYF
TGTGCCAGCACATTAGGGGGCTACCAAGAGACCCAGTACTTC
>few|TRBV5-6|TRBJ1-5|14|NA
CASSIMGFDQPQHF
TGTGCCAGCAGTATAATGGGGTTTGATCAGCCCCAGCATTTT
>NA|TRBV2|TRBJ2-7|13|TRBD1
CATFRDRGNEQYF
TGTGCCACTTTCCGGGACAGGGGCAACGAGCAGTACTTC
>once|TRBV7-3|TRBJ1-1|14|NA
CASSLTGQNTEAFF
TGTGCCAGCAGCTTGACAGGCCAGAACACTGAAGCTTTCTTT
>NA|TRBV5-1|TRBJ2-7|14|TRBD1
CASSSRDSTYEQYF
TGCGCCAGCAGCTCCCGGGACAGCACCTACGAGCAGTACTTC
>few|TRBV7-2|TRBJ2-7|11|NA
CASSTSLEQYF
TGTGCCAGCAGCACCTCTCTCGAGCAGTACTTC
>NA|TRBV28|TRBJ2-2|16|NA
CASSLTAGLGTGELFF
TGTGCCAGCAGTTTGACAGCGGGTCTTGGGACCGGGGAGCTGTTTTTT
>once|TRBV6-6|TRBJ1-1|14|NA
CASGPQGIGTEAFF
TGTGCCAGCGGACCTCAGGGGATCGGCACTGAAGCTTTCTTT
>once|TRBV10-2|TRBJ1-1|13|NA
CASKGGMGTEAFF
TGCGCCAGCAAGGGAGGGATGGGCACTGAAGCTTTCTTT
>NA|TRBV10-2|TRBJ2-5|13|NA
CASSESQQETQYF
TGCGCCAGCAGTGAAAGTCAGCAAGAGACCCAGTACTTC
>NA|TRBV7-2|TRBJ1-2|15|NA
CASSLEAGRGGGYTF
TGTGCCAGCAGCTTAGAGGCAGGGAGGGGAGGTGGCTACACCTTC
>NA|TRBV2|TRBJ2-1|16|NA
CASSAFAASSYNEQFF
TGTGCCAGCAGTGCTTTTGCGGCGAGCTCCTACAATGAGCAGTTCTTC
>NA|TRBV28|TRBJ1-3|10|NA
CASSGNTIYF
TGTGCCAGCAGCGGAAACACCATATATTTT
>few|TRBV29-1|TRBJ2-2|14|NA
CSADPGLGTGELFF
TGCAGCGCAGACCCAGGACTCGGCACCGGGGAGCTGTTTTTT
>NA|TRBV7-2|TRBJ2-2|15|TRBD2
CASSWTSGGAGELFF
TGTGCCAGCAGCTGGACTAGCGGGGGGGCCGGGGAGCTGTTTTTT
>NA|TRBV5-6|TRBJ1-4|13|NA
CASSSAGPEKLFF
TGTGCCAGCAGCTCGGCGGGTCCCGAAAAACTGTTTTTT
>NA|TRBV6-1|TRBJ2-3|16|NA
CASSEAKLSRTDTQYF
TGTGCCAGCAGTGAAGCGAAACTTTCCCGCACAGATACGCAGTATTTT
>NA|TRBV7-3|TRBJ2-5|16|NA
CASSFGWGLREETQYF
TGTGCCAGCAGCTTTGGGTGGGGCCTCAGGGAAGAGACCCAGTACTTC
>NA|TRBV7-2|TRBJ1-4|15|NA
CASSLASGLVEKLFF
TGTGCCAGCAGCTTAGCCTCAGGGTTGGTTGAAAAACTGTTTTTT
>many|TRBV2|TRBJ1-1|13|NA
CASSEVENTEAFF
TGTGCCAGCAGTGAGGTTGAGAACACTGAAGCTTTCTTT
>NA|TRBV19|TRBJ2-2|13|NA
CASSIQNTGELFF
TGTGCCAGTAGTATCCAAAACACCGGGGAGCTGTTTTTT
>NA|TRBV7-9|TRBJ2-5|14|TRBD2
CASSSRGGGETQYF
TGTGCCAGCAGTTCCCGCGGGGGGGGAGAGACCCAGTACTTC
>NA|TRBV5-1|TRBJ2-3|15|NA
CASSLGQPDTDTQYF
TGCGCCAGCAGCTTGGGGCAGCCCGACACAGATACGCAGTATTTT
>NA|TRBV5-4|TRBJ2-5|17|NA
CASSRRQGTGGKETQYF
TGTGCCAGCAGCCGACGCCAGGGGACTGGGGGGAAGGAGACCCAGTACTTC
>NA|TRBV5-5|TRBJ2-1|13|NA
CASSLSGVNEQFF
TGTGCCAGCAGCTTATCCGGGGTCAATGAGCAGTTCTTC
>NA|TRBV6-6|TRBJ1-2|15|NA
CASSYQELDIDDYTF
TGTGCCAGCAGTTACCAGGAATTGGACATTGACGACTACACCTTC
>NA|TRBV6-5|TRBJ1-4|13|NA
CASRVLSNEKLFF
TGTGCCAGCAGGGTGCTGAGTAATGAAAAACTGTTTTTT
>NA|TRBV10-3|TRBJ2-2|13|NA
CAIDVSDAGELFF
TGTGCCATAGACGTCTCTGACGCCGGGGAGCTGTTTTTT
>few|TRBV6-5|TRBJ1-1|13|NA
CASSSALYTEAFF
TGTGCCAGCAGTTCCGCATTGTACACTGAAGCTTTCTTT
>NA|TRBV5-1|TRBJ2-2|14|TRBD1
CASSRTGGHGELFF
TGCGCCAGCAGCCGCACAGGGGGCCACGGGGAGCTGTTTTTT
>NA|TRBV11-2|TRBJ1-2|18|NA
CASSLEVISSNSNYGYTF
TGTGCCAGCAGCTTAGAGGTTATTTCGTCAAACTCTAACTATGGCTACACCTTC
>NA|TRBV13|TRBJ1-1|14|NA
CASSSAGRNTEAFF
TGTGCCAGCAGCTCCGCCGGTAGGAACACTGAAGCTTTCTTT
>once|TRBV9|TRBJ2-7|16|NA
CASSVGDRRGTYEQYF
TGTGCCAGCAGCGTAGGGGATAGGAGGGGCACCTACGAGCAGTACTTC